The sequence of this T cell receptor beta chain was determined in a study of blood T cells in healthy people across ages. The people who gave samples were healthy Caucasians from Russia, aged about 6 to 100. Drawn from each donor were roughly 10 milliliters of peripheral blood. Extracted total RNA amounted to at least 5.5 micrograms for each sample. Using a J-beta primer mix together with a sample-barcoded 5' primer, a second PCR was run for 7 to 11 cycles. Each CDR3 protein is one row after TCRdb ran MiXCR on the 5' RACE reads. The sample holds about 970,000 distinct CDR3 sequences, roughly half seen once. Germline CDR1 SGHRS, CDR2 YFSETQ. The junction had 10 bases not matched to a gene; V was cut back by 6 bases and J by 2 bases. The CDR3 loop spans 15 amino acids.

The TCR sequence derives from a woman aged 60-70 years in good health. Sequenced: blood. The V call is TRBV5-1, the J call TRBJ2-5; 7 nucleotides line up with TRBD1. The CDR3 nucleotides read TGCGCCAGCAAGCGTCGTGGGACAGAACAAGAGACCCAGTACTTC. Amino acid sequence: CASKRRGTEQETQYF.